The source of this T cell receptor beta chain is a study of T cells expressing NK-cell markers. Across the study: Sorted T-cell subsets CD3+CD56+NKG2C+, CD3+CD56+NKG2C- and CD3+CD56-NKG2C+ were TCR beta-sequenced. HCMV seropositivity marked most of the eight sequenced donors; one was seronegative.

A remark on this clonotype: Antigen: not known.

Study results and limitations: Where several donors were concerned, these clonotypes also led the CD3+CD56-NKG2C+ fraction.

CDR3 size: 18 residues. As the method of synthesis, 5'RACE template switching with UMIs yielded TCR beta cDNA. TCRdb re-called the 5' RACE reads; one entry per CDR3 protein, DNA not given. The sample is made up of approximately 170,000 distinct CDR3 sequences, and the top ten hold over 20% of it. This TCR was recovered from a man between 18 and 69 years old in good health. What was sequenced was blood T cells: a sorted CD56 or NKG2C T cell subset, CD4+ or CD8+ T cells, or bulk PBMC T cells (not recorded which). The chain joins TRBV12-3 or TRBV12-4 to TRBJ2-4; absent DNA, TCRdb's TRBD2 call cannot be checked. CDR3: CASSGLAGAPDRQNIQYF.